This T cell receptor beta chain appears in the sequencing data of a study of T-cell memory formation after mild COVID-19. Study outcomes and limitations: The authors left the SARS-CoV-2 specificity of second-wave clones peaking on day 37 unconfirmed.

This clonotype was counted between two and nine times. Its antigen is unidentified. J gave up 4 bases and V 5 bases, and 8 bases lay outside the gene matches. The CDR3 has 15 residues. Germline loops: CDR1 MNHEY, CDR2 SMNVEV (reference sequence). TCRdb re-derived calls from the 5' RACE reads in MiXCR, one entry per CDR3 protein. The repertoire holds more than 250,000 distinct CDR3 sequences, with approximately 19% as singletons. The rearrangement uses TRBV27 and TRBJ2-7, with 10 bases identical to TRBD1. The sequence derives from a man younger than 35 who had mild COVID-19 (a few samples of this study predate the infection). Cell type and time point are not known. The source material was PBMCs or a T cell subset sorted from them (not recorded which). The CDR3 nucleotides are TGTGCCAGCAGTCTAGGGGGGACAGGGGATTACGAGCAGTACTTC. Translation gives CASSLGGTGDYEQYF.